Following are 20 T cell receptor beta chains from one sample sequenced in a study of cytomegalovirus exposure and HLA in healthy donors. PCR involved 60 Vbeta and 13 Jbeta primers. Libraries were prepared by immunoSEQ multiplex PCR; TCRdb keeps only in-frame clonotypes and omits some of them. The sample lists approximately 130,000 clones; roughly 9% were seen once. Sequencing was performed on PBMCs. The receptors shown here come from a woman in her thirties or forties in good health and CMV-seropositive.

This clone was counted a few times. This chain connects TRBV7-9 to TRBJ2-5, with 7 bases lining up with TRBD2. CDR1 and CDR2 (germline): SEHNR, FQNEAQ (reference sequence). With V trimmed by 5 bases and J by 1 base, 4 bases remained unmatched. This CDR3 spans 14 amino acids. The CDR3: CASSPGTTQETQYF. The CDR3 DNA follows: TGTGCCAGCAGCCCAGGGACTACCCAAGAGACCCAGTACTTC.

This clone was detected only a few times. The genes are TRBV30 and TRBJ1-6; a possible D gene is TRBD1 (5 bases). Looked up from germline, CDR1 is GTSNPN and CDR2 is SVGIG (reference sequence). The CDR3 consists of 14 residues. The germline V and J ends were trimmed by 4 bases and 9 bases, with 16 bases remaining between them. In nucleotides, the CDR3 is TGTGCCTGGAATCTCGGCAGGGAAAGTTCACCCCTCCACTTT. It is translated as CAWNLGRESSPLHF.

This clone was detected a few times. The rearrangement uses TRBV6-6 and TRBJ2-1, with 8 bases aligning to TRBD2. Trimming removed 4 bases from V and 3 bases from J; junction bases left unmatched: 5. The CDR3 is 15 amino acids. The germline V gene encodes CDR1 MNHNY and CDR2 SVGAGI (reference sequence). The CDR3 DNA reads TGTGCCAGCAGTTCAACTAGCGGATTCTACAATGAGCAGTTCTTC. This gives the protein CASSSTSGFYNEQFF.

V usage is TRBV2 and J usage is TRBJ1-2; 8 bases map to TRBD1. The CDR3 contains 13 residues. The trim removed 8 bases at V and 3 bases at J, leaving 5 bases unmatched. The germline V gene encodes CDR1 SNHLY and CDR2 FYNNEI. The CDR3 reads CASAGQGYYGYTF. DNA of the CDR3: TGTGCCAGCGCCGGACAGGGCTACTATGGCTACACCTTC.

This clone appeared a few times. The chain combines TRBV12-5 with TRBJ2-1, with D tentatively TRBD2 (6 bases). The V gene lost 5 bases and the J gene lost 6 bases, with 14 bases spanning the gap. The germline gives CDR1 LGHNT, CDR2 FRNRAP. The CDR3 runs to 14 residues. In nucleotides, the CDR3 is TGTGCTAGTGGTCTGCGGGGTCCTTTCAATGAGCAGTTCTTC. Translated: CASGLRGPFNEQFF.

The sample holds a few counts of this clone. The genes are TRBV6-1 and TRBJ1-5; 8 bases agree with TRBD1. Per germline, CDR1 MNHNS and CDR2 SASEGT. The V and J ends lost 6 bases and 1 base, in that order; junction bases with no gene match: 5. This CDR3 is built from 15 residues. CDR3 nucleotide sequence: TGTGCCAGCAGGGCCCGGGACAGGAGCAATCAGCCCCAGCATTTT. Encoded protein: CASRARDRSNQPQHF.

CDR3 sequence reads: CASRGRGGGSYGYTF. CDR3 in DNA: TGCGCCAGCAGAGGGCGGGGCGGGGGTTCCTATGGCTACACCTTC. The V gene is TRBV10-2, the J gene TRBJ1-2, with D perhaps TRBD1 (5 bases). The CDR3 totals 15 residues. Germline CDR1 reads WSHSY; CDR2 reads SAAADI. Deletions cut 6 bases from V and 4 bases from J, with 18 bases between.

The chain joins TRBV19 to TRBJ1-2; 10 bases fit TRBD1. Per germline, CDR1 LNHDA and CDR2 SQIVND (reference sequence). J gave up 3 bases and V 6 bases, and 7 bases lay outside the gene matches. The CDR3 length is 15 residues. The CDR3 loop is CASRRWTGGDYGYTF. CDR3 in DNA: TGTGCCAGTAGACGATGGACAGGGGGAGACTATGGCTACACCTTC. Together with reference TRBV19 and TRBJ1-2, the CDR3 gives the full variable domain: DGGITQSPKYLFRKEGQNVTLSCEQNLNHDAMYWYRQDPGQGLRLIYYSQIVNDFQKGDIAEGYSVSREKKESFPLTVTSAQKNPTAFYLCASRRWTGGDYGYTFGSGTRLTVV.

This clone was recorded a few times. The chain recombines TRBV19 with TRBJ1-1; D is uncertain. The CDR3 sequence is 16 residues long. The germline V and J ends were trimmed by 0 bases and 0 bases, with 11 bases remaining between them. Germline V lookup: CDR1 LNHDA, CDR2 SQIVND (reference sequence). CDR3 amino acids: CASSIDSGLLNTEAFF. In DNA, the CDR3 is TGTGCCAGTAGTATAGATTCGGGGTTACTGAACACTGAAGCTTTCTTT.

This clone has just a few counts. The chain uses TRBV7-9 and TRBJ2-2; 10 bases agree with TRBD1. CDR3 length: 15 residues. The germline CDR1 and CDR2 sequences are SEHNR and FQNEAQ (reference sequence). The J segment lost 5 bases and the V segment lost 5 bases, leaving 5 bases of the junction unmatched. Written as DNA, the CDR3 is TGTGCCAGCAGCCGGGGACAGGGGAGGACCGGGGAGCTGTTTTTT. Translating it yields CASSRGQGRTGELFF.

This sequence joins TRBV7-8 and TRBJ2-7; 8 bases are a match to TRBD2. This CDR3 has 14 residues. The germline CDR1 and CDR2 sequences are SGHVS and FQNEAQ. The J segment lost 3 bases and the V segment lost 1 base, leaving 2 bases of the junction unmatched. CDR3 nucleotides: TGTGCCAGCAGCTTAGTTAGCGGGGACTACGAGCAGTACTTC. This gives the protein CASSLVSGDYEQYF. Complete variable domain (other parts from reference TRBV7-8 and TRBJ2-7): GAGVSQSPRYKVAKRGQDVALRCDPISGHVSLFWYQQALGQGPEFLTYFQNEAQLDKSGLPSDRFFAERPEGSVSTLKIQRTQQEDSAVYLCASSLVSGDYEQYFGPGTRLTVT.

J is TRBJ1-2 and V is TRBV27, with 9 bases aligning to TRBD1. CDR1 is MNHEY and CDR2 is SMNVEV in the germline V gene (reference sequence). The CDR3 extends over 13 amino acids. The V gene end was trimmed by 5 bases and the J gene end by 7 bases; junction bases not matched to a gene: 5. The CDR3 spells CASSPRTGAGYTF. The CDR3 nucleotides are TGTGCCAGCAGTCCGCGGACAGGGGCTGGCTACACCTTC.

This clone was seen a few times. The chain couples TRBV13 to TRBJ2-2; D is possibly TRBD1 (5 bases). Germline CDR1 and CDR2: PRHDT and FYEKMQ (reference sequence). Trimming removed 5 bases from V and 2 bases from J, with 12 bases in between. The CDR3 is 15 amino acids. CDR3 loop: CASSKLRGNTGELFF. CDR3 coding DNA: TGTGCCAGCAGCAAATTAAGGGGTAACACCGGGGAGCTGTTTTTT.

This clone was recorded a few times. This chain connects TRBV2 to TRBJ2-3, with a tentative D call TRBD1 (6 bases). This CDR3 has 15 residues. CDR1 and CDR2 from the germline V gene are SNHLY and FYNNEI. Trimming left V 3 bases short and J 7 bases short, with 17 bases between. CDR3 loop: CASSDGQPGVNTQYF. Written as DNA, the CDR3 is TGTGCCAGCAGTGATGGACAGCCGGGCGTTAATACGCAGTATTTT.

This clone was observed a few times. The chain has TRBV7-3 and TRBJ2-1; TRBD1 agrees at 8 bases. This CDR3 has 15 amino acids. Per the germline V gene, CDR1 is SGHTA and CDR2 is FQGTGA. V shed 4 bases, J shed 2 bases, and the junction held 4 bases outside the gene matches. In DNA, the CDR3 is TGTGCCAGCAGCTCCCGGACAGGGACCTACAATGAGCAGTTCTTC. Translation gives CASSSRTGTYNEQFF.

In its sample, this clone was seen a few times. This rearrangement joins TRBV29-1 to TRBJ2-1; a possible D gene is TRBD2 (6 bases). V gave up 7 bases and J gave up 5 bases, with 18 bases separating them. The CDR3 consists of 14 residues. CDR1 is SQVTM and CDR2 is ANQGSEA in the germline V gene. CDR3 protein: CSGGGVAVHNEQFF. In DNA, the CDR3 is TGCAGCGGAGGAGGGGTAGCGGTTCACAATGAGCAGTTCTTC.

The genes are TRBV28 and TRBJ2-7; D is ambiguous. CDR3 length: 12 residues. Germline lookup yields CDR1 MDHEN and CDR2 SYDVKM. V was shortened by 6 bases and J by 7 bases, with 13 bases between the two germline ends. The CDR3 region has the DNA TGTGCCAGCAGATATGAGTCGCGGGAGCAGTACTTC. Protein sequence: CASRYESREQYF.

The sample holds a few counts of this clone. The V and J genes are TRBV4-1 and TRBJ2-7, with 7 bases aligning to TRBD1. V was pared by 4 bases and J by 3 bases, with 6 bases of the junction left unmatched. The CDR3 extends over 14 amino acids. Germline V CDR1 and CDR2: MGHRA, YSYEKL. CDR3 DNA: TGCGCCAGCAGCCCACGACAGGGTTTCTACGAGCAGTACTTC. It specifies CASSPRQGFYEQYF.

A few counts support this clone. The rearrangement links TRBV6-5 to TRBJ1-1, with TRBD1 identical over 7 bases. V lost 0 bases, J lost 4 bases, and 2 bases stayed unmatched. The germline CDR1 and CDR2 sequences are MNHEY and SVGAGI. The CDR3 covers 14 residues. The CDR3 DNA reads as TGTGCCAGCAGTTACTCCCCAGGGGGCACTGAAGCTTTCTTT. It encodes CASSYSPGGTEAFF.

The gene calls are TRBV7-8 and TRBJ2-7; 7 nucleotides match TRBD1. V dropped 5 bases and J dropped 3; count of bases not matched to a gene: 10. The CDR3 extends over 15 amino acids. Germline CDR1 and CDR2: SGHVS and FQNEAQ. CDR3 loop: CASSPTGNYLYEQYF. DNA of the CDR3: TGTGCCAGCAGCCCGACAGGGAATTATCTCTACGAGCAGTACTTC.